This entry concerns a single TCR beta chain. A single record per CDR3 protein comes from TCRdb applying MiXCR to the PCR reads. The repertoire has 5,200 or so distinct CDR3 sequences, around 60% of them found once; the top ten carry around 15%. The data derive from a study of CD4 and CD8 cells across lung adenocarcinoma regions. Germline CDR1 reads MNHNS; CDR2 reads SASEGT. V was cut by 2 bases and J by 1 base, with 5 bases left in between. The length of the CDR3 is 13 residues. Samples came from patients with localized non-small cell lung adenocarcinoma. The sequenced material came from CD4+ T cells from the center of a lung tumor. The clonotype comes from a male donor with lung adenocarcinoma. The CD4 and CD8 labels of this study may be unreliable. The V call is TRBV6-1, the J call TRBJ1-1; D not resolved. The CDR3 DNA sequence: TGTGCCAGCAGTGAAAAGGCGAACACTGAAGCTTTCTTT. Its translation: CASSEKANTEAFF.